Listed below are T cell receptor beta chains from one sample, sequenced in a study of T cell repertoires in cytomegalovirus infection. Using its own MiXCR run on the reads, TCRdb lists one record per CDR3 protein. The top ten hold approximately 19% of the sample, which has about 270,000 distinct CDR3 sequences, roughly a fifth seen once. For these receptors, no antigen is known. The sample here was cultured PBMCs, taken from culture after CMV antigen stimulation. These receptors all come from a human donor in good health (CMV status not recorded). Some clones in this sample may be carry-over from other donors' samples. The conserved cysteine and the conserved F or W are not part of the CDR3 here. Clone size is shown for a subset of rows, as once, few, many or a class of expanded clone.

v_call: TRBV12-3/TRBV12-4
clone_size: many
cdr3_aa: ASSLGRGLAENNEQF

v_call: TRBV27
clone_size: .
cdr3_aa: ASTQLIPPSAGYT

v_call: TRBV12-3/TRBV12-4
clone_size: .
cdr3_aa: ASGATGLNTEAF

v_call: TRBV11-1
clone_size: many
cdr3_aa: WNNYSTDTQY

v_call: TRBV27
clone_size: .
cdr3_aa: ASSLSEHYEQY

v_call: TRBV30
clone_size: few
cdr3_aa: AWKFPDGGRGQQF

v_call: TRBV7-2
clone_size: many
cdr3_aa: ASSRGSGTDTQY

v_call: TRBV7-8
clone_size: many
cdr3_aa: ASSLGAEKLF

v_call: TRBV7-2
clone_size: few
cdr3_aa: ASSSTPNYGYT

v_call: TRBV27
clone_size: .
cdr3_aa: ASSPIAGGRETQY

v_call: TRBV7-8
clone_size: many
cdr3_aa: ASSPNPGQPTNEKLF

v_call: TRBV7-9
clone_size: few
cdr3_aa: ASSPPARETQY

v_call: TRBV7-8
clone_size: .
cdr3_aa: ASGEGPDEAF

v_call: TRBV7-4
clone_size: .
cdr3_aa: ASSFFQGFEKLF

v_call: TRBV7-4
clone_size: .
cdr3_aa: ASSLSGTIHSEQF

v_call: TRBV19
clone_size: .
cdr3_aa: ASSIRLAELVTDTQY

v_call: TRBV7-2
clone_size: many
cdr3_aa: ASSPRMGVRRETQY

v_call: TRBV6-2/TRBV6-3
clone_size: few
cdr3_aa: ASSYSLGASYEQY

v_call: TRBV11-2
clone_size: few
cdr3_aa: ASSPRLGETQY

v_call: TRBV12-3/TRBV12-4
clone_size: .
cdr3_aa: ASRPGLAGSTDTQY

v_call: TRBV20-1
clone_size: many
cdr3_aa: SAYGTVLNQPQH

v_call: TRBV5-4
clone_size: .
cdr3_aa: ASSLEAGRGSHSNQPQH

v_call: TRBV9
clone_size: .
cdr3_aa: ASSFSAGAANTGELF

v_call: TRBV20-1
clone_size: .
cdr3_aa: SARDGQDLATQY

v_call: TRBV19
clone_size: many
cdr3_aa: ASSLGLGRGGTEAF

v_call: TRBV12-5
clone_size: few
cdr3_aa: ASAPFGYQPQH

v_call: TRBV19
clone_size: .
cdr3_aa: ASSMGQGLEETQY

v_call: TRBV5-4
clone_size: .
cdr3_aa: ASSQSTSGGTDTQY